The 23 T cell receptor beta chains below all came from one sample that was sequenced in a study of blood T cell repertoires in COVID-19. Measured with immunoSEQ multiplex PCR; TCRdb has only the in-frame clones, and not every one. The data contain some 150,000 clones, 89% of them singletons. The sequencing sample was made of peripheral blood. These receptors were obtained from a man aged 60 to 75 with acute or convalescent COVID-19.

The chain employs TRBV7-8 and TRBJ1-2; no clear D. This CDR3 region has 15 residues. The germline V gene has CDR1 SGHVS and CDR2 FQNEAQ. V was clipped by 5 bases and J by 0 bases, with 13 bases between them. CDR3 sequence (DNA): TGTGCCAGCAGCCCAATGGCGGATTCTAACTATGGCTACACCTTC. It codes for CASSPMADSNYGYTF.

The chain recombines TRBV10-3 with TRBJ1-5, with TRBD1 identical over 9 bases. The CDR3 is 13 amino acids. Trimming cost V 10 bases and J 5 bases; bases outside gene matches: 6. Germline CDR1 and CDR2: ENHRY and SYGVKD. The CDR3, as DNA: TGTGCCACAGCTTGGACAGGGGATCAGCCCCAGCATTTT. Translated: CATAWTGDQPQHF.

To note about this clone: The sample holds other DNA sequences that translate to the same CDR3. J is TRBJ1-5 and V is TRBV4-3; no clear D. Trimming cost V 0 bases and J 7 bases, with 7 bases left between them. This CDR3 contains 13 residues. Germline CDR1 is LGHNA and CDR2 is YSLEER. The DNA of the CDR3 is TGCGCCAGCAGCCAAGATCGGGGACAGCCCCAGCATTTT. This sequence encodes CASSQDRGQPQHF.

This rearrangement joins TRBV24-1 to TRBJ1-2; 8 nucleotides agree with TRBD1. The CDR3 has 17 residues. J was trimmed by 4 bases and V by 0 bases; bases with no gene match: 9. Germline CDR1 reads KGHDR; CDR2 reads SFDVKD. The CDR3, as DNA: TGTGCCACCAGTGATTTGGGACAGGGAGACTCTGGCTATGGCTACACCTTC. This gives the protein CATSDLGQGDSGYGYTF.

The J gene is TRBJ2-7, the V gene TRBV7-9, with a possible D match to TRBD1 (5 bases). Germline CDR1 SEHNR, CDR2 FQNEAQ (reference sequence). CDR3 length: 14 amino acids. Between the trimmed V and J ends, which lost 5 bases and 0 bases, there was a span of 11 bases. Here the CDR3 reads CASSPTASSYEQYF. The CDR3 DNA reads TGTGCCAGCAGCCCGACAGCTAGCTCCTACGAGCAGTACTTC. Combining the CDR3 with reference TRBV7-9 and TRBJ2-7 gives the whole variable domain DTGVSQNPRHKITKRGQNVTFRCDPISEHNRLYWYRQTLGQGPEFLTYFQNEAQLEKSRLLSDRFSAERPKGSFSTLEIQRTEQGDSAMYLCASSPTASSYEQYFGPGTRLTVT.

This rearrangement joins TRBV6-6 to TRBJ1-5; tentatively, D is TRBD1 (5 bases). CDR1 and CDR2 (germline): MNHNY, SVGAGI (reference sequence). V lost 6 bases to trimming and J lost 7 bases, with 16 bases between them. The CDR3 is 14 amino acids. The chain's CDR3 is CASRDQGSGQPQHF. In DNA form, the CDR3 reads TGTGCCAGCAGGGACCAGGGATCCGGACAGCCCCAGCATTTT.

The V gene is TRBV5-4, the J gene TRBJ1-1; D is undetermined. In germline, CDR1 is SGHNT, CDR2 YYREEE (reference sequence). This CDR3 spans 14 amino acids. V was shortened by 0 bases and J by 4 bases, with 10 bases between the two germline ends. CDR3 in DNA: TGTGCCAGCAGCTTGGCGGAGGGTGGCACTGAAGCTTTCTTT. It specifies CASSLAEGGTEAFF.

The chain recombines TRBV7-8 with TRBJ1-2; D perhaps matches TRBD1 (5 bases). V gave up 1 base and J gave up 5 bases, with 11 bases separating them. The germline V gene has CDR1 SGHVS and CDR2 FQNEAQ. The CDR3 has 14 amino acids. This CDR3 is CASSLVTGHYGYTF. Here the CDR3 DNA reads TGTGCCAGCAGCTTAGTAACAGGTCATTATGGCTACACCTTC.

The chain links TRBV11-2 to TRBJ1-3; 7 bases align to TRBD1. After removal of 1 base from V and 9 bases from J, the junction contained 3 bases not matched to a gene. Germline loops: CDR1 SGHAT, CDR2 FQNNGV. CDR3 length: 13 amino acids. CDR3 DNA sequence: TGTGCCAGCAGCTTAGGGGGACAGACCACCATATATTTT. Its protein product is CASSLGGQTTIYF.

V usage is TRBV30 and J usage is TRBJ1-2, with D possibly TRBD1 on 6 matching bases. V gave up 5 bases and J gave up 7 bases, with 26 bases separating them. The CDR3 extends over 16 amino acids. Germline V lookup: CDR1 GTSNPN, CDR2 SVGIG (reference sequence). The CDR3 is CAWAQGVLGARLGYTF. The CDR3 region has the DNA TGTGCCTGGGCCCAGGGAGTATTGGGGGCGCGGCTTGGCTACACCTTC.

This chain joins TRBV27 and TRBJ1-2; D perhaps matches TRBD1 (5 bases). Between the trimmed V and J ends, which lost 5 bases and 4 bases, there was a span of 14 bases. CDR1 MNHEY and CDR2 SMNVEV come from the germline V gene (reference sequence). The CDR3 contains 14 residues. The chain's CDR3 is CASSPGQGGYGYTF. CDR3 sequence (DNA): TGTGCCAGCAGTCCCGGGCAGGGCGGCTATGGCTACACCTTC.

This clone was detected only once. The chain uses TRBV3-1 (or the pseudogene TRBV3-2) and TRBJ2-5, with no clear D. Germline V CDR1 and CDR2: LGHDT, YNNKEL (reference sequence). The V end was cut by 0 bases, the J end by 3 bases, with 11 bases between. CDR3 length: 15 residues. The chain's CDR3 is CASSQDVADKETQYF. The CDR3 nucleotides are TGTGCCAGCAGCCAAGATGTGGCGGATAAAGAGACCCAGTACTTC.

The chain recombines TRBV6-4 with TRBJ1-3; D is ambiguous. V lost 6 bases, J lost 0 bases, and 6 bases lay in between. The CDR3 is made up of 13 amino acids. CDR1 is MRHNA, CDR2 SNTAGT, per germline. The CDR3 is CASSLDSGNTIYF. As DNA, the CDR3 is TGTGCCAGCAGCCTAGACTCTGGAAACACCATATATTTT.

The V gene is TRBV6-5, the J gene TRBJ2-3; 9 positions match TRBD2. Per germline, CDR1 MNHEY and CDR2 SVGAGI. Trimming cost V 6 bases and J 0 bases; bases outside gene matches: 1. The CDR3 runs to 14 residues. The CDR3 nucleotides are TGTGCCAGCAGGCTAGCGGGGAGCACAGATACGCAGTATTTT. Encoded protein: CASRLAGSTDTQYF.

The V and J genes are TRBV27 and TRBJ1-1; TRBD1 matches at 7 bases. Trimming removed 6 bases from V and 3 bases from J; junction bases left unmatched: 7. Germline CDR1 MNHEY, CDR2 SMNVEV (reference sequence). The CDR3 length is 14 residues. CDR3 DNA: TGTGCCAGCAGGATCCGGGACAGCTACACTGAAGCTTTCTTT. This codes for CASRIRDSYTEAFF.

This chain uses TRBV10-1 with TRBJ2-7; 7 positions agree with TRBD1. Germline CDR1 WNHNN, CDR2 SYGVQD (reference sequence). After removal of 4 bases from V and 6 bases from J, the junction contained 6 bases not matched to a gene. CDR3 length equals 13 residues. DNA for the CDR3: TGCGCCAGCAGTGGGGACAGAGACCTCGAGCAGTACTTC. Its protein is CASSGDRDLEQYF.

The chain combines TRBV30 with TRBJ2-5; TRBD1 matches at 10 bases. This CDR3 spans 14 amino acids. In germline, CDR1 is GTSNPN, CDR2 SVGIG (reference sequence). V dropped 5 bases and J dropped 2; count of bases not matched to a gene: 5. The CDR3 DNA sequence: TGTGCCTGGGAACGGACAGGGGGACAAGAGACCCAGTACTTC. As protein: CAWERTGGQETQYF.

The V gene is TRBV5-1, the J gene TRBJ1-6; D is uncertain. Germline V gene lookup returns CDR1 SGHRS and CDR2 YFSETQ. This CDR3 spans 16 amino acids. Trimming pared 0 bases from V and 2 bases from J, leaving 9 bases between. In DNA, the CDR3 is TGCGCCAGCAGCTTGGGAGGAGACCCCTATAATTCACCCCTCCACTTT. It yields the protein CASSLGGDPYNSPLHF.

The CDR3 loop is CASSLDQGSDGYTF. The CDR3 coding sequence is TGTGCCAGCAGCTTAGATCAGGGTTCGGATGGCTACACCTTC. The chain employs TRBV11-2 and TRBJ1-2; possibly TRBD1 for D (5 bases). Germline V CDR1 and CDR2: SGHAT, FQNNGV. V shed 0 bases and J shed 6 bases, with 11 bases lying between them. The CDR3 covers 14 residues.

The J gene is TRBJ2-2, the V gene TRBV24-1; 16 positions agree with TRBD2. V trimming: 3 bases; J trimming: 7 bases; junction bases outside the gene matches: 7. CDR3 length equals 18 residues. CDR1 is KGHDR and CDR2 is SFDVKD in the germline V gene. CDR3 DNA: TGTGCCACCAGTGATCTAGGGACTAGCGGGGGGGCCGGCGGGGAGCTGTTTTTT. Amino acids: CATSDLGTSGGAGGELFF.

This chain joins TRBV7-9 and TRBJ1-2; weak D call: TRBD1 (6 bases). V lost 3 bases and J 7 bases, leaving 21 bases between the germline ends. CDR1 SEHNR and CDR2 FQNEAQ come from the germline V gene (reference sequence). This CDR3 spans 16 amino acids. This chain's CDR3 is CASSFQTGFIAVGYTF. The CDR3 DNA follows: TGTGCCAGCAGCTTCCAAACAGGGTTCATCGCTGTTGGCTACACCTTC. Supplemented by reference TRBV7-9 and TRBJ1-2, the full variable domain reads DTGVSQNPRHKITKRGQNVTFRCDPISEHNRLYWYRQTLGQGPEFLTYFQNEAQLEKSRLLSDRFSAERPKGSFSTLEIQRTEQGDSAMYLCASSFQTGFIAVGYTFGSGTRLTVV.

The J gene is TRBJ2-7, the V gene TRBV7-2, with D unresolved. Trimming stripped 3 bases from V and 0 bases from J, with 12 bases between. CDR3 length equals 15 residues. Germline assignment: CDR1 SGHTA and CDR2 FQGNSA. The CDR3 loop is CASSFSAGRSYEQYF. Here the CDR3 DNA reads TGTGCCAGCAGCTTTTCTGCTGGGCGCTCCTACGAGCAGTACTTC.

The chain recombines TRBV5-4 with TRBJ2-5; 12 nucleotides align to TRBD2. Germline V gene sequence: CDR1 SGHNT, CDR2 YYREEE (reference sequence). The CDR3 runs to 15 residues. V dropped 3 bases and J dropped 6; count of bases not matched to a gene: 6. The CDR3 region is CASSSTTSGGQTQYF. The CDR3 DNA reads as TGTGCCAGCAGCTCGACGACTAGCGGGGGACAGACCCAGTACTTC. The complete variable domain, with remaining parts taken from reference TRBV5-4 and TRBJ2-5, reads ETGVTQSPTHLIKTRGQQVTLRCSSQSGHNTVSWYQQALGQGPQFIFQYYREEENGRGNFPPRFSGLQFPNYSSELNVNALELDDSALYLCASSSTTSGGQTQYFGPGTRLLVL.